The 5 T cell receptor beta chains reported below all come from one sample, sequenced in a study of early T cells in non-severe SARS-CoV-2 infection. TCRdb ran MiXCR on the 5' RACE reads and lists one entry per CDR3 protein. The sample yields around 83,000 distinct CDR3 sequences, 8.5% to 12% seen once. Sample: whole blood, taken at baseline. These receptors all come from an adult who was a healthcare worker with PCR-confirmed SARS-CoV-2 infection or an uninfected control (not recorded which).

The chain has TRBV6-6 and TRBJ2-2; possibly TRBD1 for D (5 bases). This CDR3 is 13 amino acids long. V dropped 6 bases and J dropped 5 bases, with 10 bases sitting between them. Germline V gives CDR1 MNHNY, CDR2 SVGAGI (reference sequence). The CDR3 loop reads CASSREPTGELFF. The CDR3 DNA is TGTGCCAGCAGCAGGGAACCTACCGGGGAGCTGTTTTTT.

This clonotype has a handful of counts. The chain employs TRBV19 and TRBJ1-6; D is uncertain. Germline lookup yields CDR1 LNHDA and CDR2 SQIVND (reference sequence). V was trimmed by 2 bases and J by 0 bases, leaving 11 bases between them. This CDR3 has 17 residues. CDR3 in amino acids: CASSIMSGSSYNSPLHF. The CDR3, as DNA: TGTGCCAGTAGTATAATGAGCGGGAGCTCCTATAATTCACCCCTCCACTTT.

This clonotype was counted at least ten times. DNA of the CDR3: TGTGCCAGCTCACCAGGGAACACAGATACGCAGTATTTT. It specifies CASSPGNTDTQYF. J is TRBJ2-3 and V is TRBV18; D remains unclear. CDR3 length: 13 amino acids. Trimming shortened V by 2 bases and J by 2 bases, and 5 bases separated the two germline ends. Germline V gene lookup returns CDR1 KGHSH and CDR2 LQKENI. The full variable domain, completed using reference TRBV18 and TRBJ2-3, is NAGVMQNPRHLVRRRGQEARLRCSPMKGHSHVYWYRQLPEEGLKFMVYLQKENIIDESGMPKERFSAEFPKEGPSILRIQQVVRGDSAAYFCASSPGNTDTQYFGPGTRLTVL.

Only a few counts were recorded for this clonotype. The chain joins TRBV27 to TRBJ1-1; the D gene is possibly TRBD1 (6 bases). V was cut by 5 bases and J by 1 base, with 8 bases left in between. CDR1 and CDR2 from the germline V gene are MNHEY and SMNVEV (reference sequence). The CDR3 has 13 amino acids. The CDR3 DNA is TGTGCCAGCAGTACGACAGGGAACACTGAAGCTTTCTTT. This encodes CASSTTGNTEAFF.

The chain links TRBV6-1 to TRBJ2-5; D may be TRBD2 (6 bases). Between the trimmed V and J ends, which lost 1 base and 4 bases, there was a span of 16 bases. The germline gives CDR1 MNHNS, CDR2 SASEGT. This CDR3 spans 16 amino acids. In nucleotides, the CDR3 is TGTGCCAGCAGTGAAGTTCAGGGACTTTCAGGAGAGACCCAGTACTTC. Translated, it gives CASSEVQGLSGETQYF.